The rows below give T cell receptor beta chains drawn from one sample of a study of blood T cells in healthy people across ages. TCRdb itself ran the 5' RACE reads through MiXCR, one entry per CDR3 protein. The sample consists of about 1.7 million distinct CDR3 sequences, 28% of them appearing once. Sequencing input: blood. Receptor source: a woman under 40 in good health. CDR3s include the opening cysteine and the closing phenylalanine or tryptophan. The D gene is left open where the match is weak. Clone size is shown for a subset of rows, as once, few, many or a class of expanded clone.

j_gene: TRBJ2-3; abundance: NA; d_gene: NA; v_gene: TRBV5-5; CDR3nt: TGTGCCAACAGTCGAGGACAGAACACTGATTCGCAGTATTTT; CDR3aa: CANSRGQNTDSQYF
j_gene: TRBJ2-1; abundance: NA; d_gene: TRBD2; v_gene: TRBV7-3; CDR3nt: TGTGCCAGCAGCTTGTCAGCGGGGGTTTACAATGAGCAGTTCTTC; CDR3aa: CASSLSAGVYNEQFF
j_gene: TRBJ1-1; abundance: NA; d_gene: NA; v_gene: TRBV3-1; CDR3nt: TGTGCCAGCAGCCACCTCATCCCGGTTGAAGCTTTCTTT; CDR3aa: CASSHLIPVEAFF
j_gene: TRBJ2-6; abundance: NA; d_gene: NA; v_gene: TRBV12-3/TRBV12-4; CDR3nt: TGTGCCAGCAGCCCCCTCCAGGGGCGTGGGGCCAACGTCCTGACTTTC; CDR3aa: CASSPLQGRGANVLTF
j_gene: TRBJ2-1; abundance: many; d_gene: TRBD2; v_gene: TRBV11-2; CDR3nt: TGTGCCAGCAGCTTAGTGGCGGGAGCCGTTTACAATGAGCAGTTCTTC; CDR3aa: CASSLVAGAVYNEQFF
j_gene: TRBJ1-2; abundance: many; d_gene: NA; v_gene: TRBV29-1; CDR3nt: TGCAGCGTTGTGGGAGATCCCTATGGCTACACCTTC; CDR3aa: CSVVGDPYGYTF
j_gene: TRBJ2-7; abundance: NA; d_gene: TRBD1; v_gene: TRBV5-5; CDR3nt: TGTGCCAGCAGCAAGGGACAGGGGAGATCCTACGAGCAGTACTTC; CDR3aa: CASSKGQGRSYEQYF
j_gene: TRBJ2-7; abundance: NA; d_gene: TRBD2; v_gene: TRBV5-5; CDR3nt: TGTGCCAGCAGCTTGATCACTAGCGCCTCCTACGAGCAGTACTTC; CDR3aa: CASSLITSASYEQYF
j_gene: TRBJ2-1; abundance: NA; d_gene: NA; v_gene: TRBV4-1; CDR3nt: TGCGCCAGCAGCCAAGAGCCCAGGGTGAATGAGCAGTTCTTC; CDR3aa: CASSQEPRVNEQFF
j_gene: TRBJ2-1; abundance: NA; d_gene: TRBD2; v_gene: TRBV12-3/TRBV12-4; CDR3nt: TGTGCCGGCAGTTTTTCAGCGGGAGGGAGGAATGAGCAGTTCTTC; CDR3aa: CAGSFSAGGRNEQFF
j_gene: TRBJ2-1; abundance: many; d_gene: NA; v_gene: TRBV29-1; CDR3nt: TGCAGCGTTAGGGTGGAGGTTGGACATGAGCAGTTCTTC; CDR3aa: CSVRVEVGHEQFF
j_gene: TRBJ1-5; abundance: NA; d_gene: NA; v_gene: TRBV7-8; CDR3nt: TGTGCCAGCAGCTTAGCGGTAGGCCTTGATCAGCCCCAGCATTTT; CDR3aa: CASSLAVGLDQPQHF
j_gene: TRBJ2-5; abundance: NA; d_gene: TRBD2; v_gene: TRBV12-3/TRBV12-4; CDR3nt: TGTGCCAGCAGTCAGCCGGGACTAAAAGGTCCAGAGACCCAGTACTTC; CDR3aa: CASSQPGLKGPETQYF
j_gene: TRBJ2-7; abundance: many; d_gene: TRBD2; v_gene: TRBV10-3; CDR3nt: TGTGCCATCAGTGATAAGCGGGAGTCGTACGAGCAGTACTTC; CDR3aa: CAISDKRESYEQYF
j_gene: TRBJ2-7; abundance: NA; d_gene: TRBD1; v_gene: TRBV5-5; CDR3nt: TGTGCCAGCAGCTTGGTAACGTCGTGGACAGGGATCAACGAGCAGTACTTC; CDR3aa: CASSLVTSWTGINEQYF
j_gene: TRBJ1-4; abundance: NA; d_gene: NA; v_gene: TRBV2; CDR3nt: TGTGCCAGCAGTGAATCCGGGTGGACTAATGAAAAACTGTTTTTT; CDR3aa: CASSESGWTNEKLFF
j_gene: TRBJ1-4; abundance: NA; d_gene: NA; v_gene: TRBV7-2; CDR3nt: TGTGCCAGCAGCCGCCCCCGGAGGGATTCAAGGGGTGATAATGAAAAACTGTTTTTT; CDR3aa: CASSRPRRDSRGDNEKLFF
j_gene: TRBJ1-5; abundance: few; d_gene: NA; v_gene: TRBV10-2; CDR3nt: TGCGCCAGCAGTGGGTTGAGCAATCAGCCCCAGCATTTT; CDR3aa: CASSGLSNQPQHF
j_gene: TRBJ2-2; abundance: NA; d_gene: NA; v_gene: TRBV28; CDR3nt: TGTGCCAGCAAATCGGGAACCGGGGAGCTGTTTTTT; CDR3aa: CASKSGTGELFF
j_gene: TRBJ2-3; abundance: NA; d_gene: NA; v_gene: TRBV2; CDR3nt: TGTGCCAGCAGGACAGATACAGGCCCAGATACGCAGTATTTT; CDR3aa: CASRTDTGPDTQYF
j_gene: TRBJ1-4; abundance: few; d_gene: NA; v_gene: TRBV6-1; CDR3nt: TGTGCCAGCAGGCTAGGCCAAGGCCGATACTCAACTAATGAAAAACTGTTTTTT; CDR3aa: CASRLGQGRYSTNEKLFF
j_gene: TRBJ2-1; abundance: NA; d_gene: NA; v_gene: TRBV10-3; CDR3nt: TGTGCCATCAGCCGGAGGAGGTCCCGAAATGAGCAGTTCTTC; CDR3aa: CAISRRRSRNEQFF
j_gene: TRBJ1-5; abundance: NA; d_gene: TRBD1; v_gene: TRBV6-2/TRBV6-3; CDR3nt: TGTGCCAGCAGCCGCGGGACAGGGTTCGGTCAGCCCCAGCATTTT; CDR3aa: CASSRGTGFGQPQHF
j_gene: TRBJ2-4; abundance: NA; d_gene: NA; v_gene: TRBV11-2; CDR3nt: TGTGCCAGCAGCTTAGAGACCGACCTAAACATTCAGTACTTC; CDR3aa: CASSLETDLNIQYF
j_gene: TRBJ2-7; abundance: few; d_gene: NA; v_gene: TRBV6-1; CDR3nt: TGTGCCAGCAGTGAGGGTCCCGAGGACGAGCAGTACTTC; CDR3aa: CASSEGPEDEQYF
j_gene: TRBJ2-7; abundance: many; d_gene: NA; v_gene: TRBV3-1; CDR3nt: TGTGCCAGCAGCCAAGATTCCGGGGAAGGCGAGCAGTACTTC; CDR3aa: CASSQDSGEGEQYF
j_gene: TRBJ1-2; abundance: many; d_gene: NA; v_gene: TRBV20-1; CDR3nt: TGCAGTGCTGGGGACTGGCTCTATGGCTACACCTTC; CDR3aa: CSAGDWLYGYTF
j_gene: TRBJ2-3; abundance: few; d_gene: NA; v_gene: TRBV20-1; CDR3nt: TGCAGTGCTAGAGGCCTGGGAGATACGCAGTATTTT; CDR3aa: CSARGLGDTQYF
j_gene: TRBJ2-7; abundance: few; d_gene: NA; v_gene: TRBV12-5; CDR3nt: TGTGCTAGTGGTTTGGTACTGAATAGCGGCACCTACGAGCAGTACTTC; CDR3aa: CASGLVLNSGTYEQYF
j_gene: TRBJ2-7; abundance: NA; d_gene: NA; v_gene: TRBV7-2; CDR3nt: TGTGCCAGCAGCCGGGACCTTCTCGAGCAGTACTTC; CDR3aa: CASSRDLLEQYF
j_gene: TRBJ1-1; abundance: NA; d_gene: TRBD1; v_gene: TRBV2; CDR3nt: TGTGCCAGCACCCCAAGGGGGCTCATCACTGAAGCTTTCTTT; CDR3aa: CASTPRGLITEAFF
j_gene: TRBJ1-2; abundance: NA; d_gene: TRBD1; v_gene: TRBV5-4; CDR3nt: TGTGCCAGCAGCTTAAGGGGGCTGTCGTGGAGGGGCTACACCTTC; CDR3aa: CASSLRGLSWRGYTF
j_gene: TRBJ2-3; abundance: NA; d_gene: TRBD1; v_gene: TRBV10-2; CDR3nt: TGCGCCAGCACCCCAGGGGGACAGGGGAGGCCAGATACGCAGTATTTT; CDR3aa: CASTPGGQGRPDTQYF
j_gene: TRBJ2-5; abundance: few; d_gene: NA; v_gene: TRBV6-2/TRBV6-3; CDR3nt: TGTGCCAGCAGTTACCTGGACCTCCAAGAGACCCAGTACTTC; CDR3aa: CASSYLDLQETQYF
j_gene: TRBJ1-2; abundance: few; d_gene: NA; v_gene: TRBV20-1; CDR3nt: TGCAGTGCTAGAGTGACAGGAAACTATGGCTACACCTTC; CDR3aa: CSARVTGNYGYTF
j_gene: TRBJ1-5; abundance: few; d_gene: NA; v_gene: TRBV5-1; CDR3nt: TGCGCCAGCAGCTTGGTACCCAACAATCAGCCCCAGCATTTT; CDR3aa: CASSLVPNNQPQHF
j_gene: TRBJ2-1; abundance: many; d_gene: TRBD2; v_gene: TRBV20-1; CDR3nt: TGCAGTGCTAGGTTTAGCGGGAGTGGTGGGAATGAGCAGTTCTTC; CDR3aa: CSARFSGSGGNEQFF
j_gene: TRBJ2-1; abundance: NA; d_gene: TRBD1; v_gene: TRBV7-6; CDR3nt: TGTGCCAGCAGCCCCACACCCGGGACAGGGGGCATCAATGAGCAGTTCTTC; CDR3aa: CASSPTPGTGGINEQFF